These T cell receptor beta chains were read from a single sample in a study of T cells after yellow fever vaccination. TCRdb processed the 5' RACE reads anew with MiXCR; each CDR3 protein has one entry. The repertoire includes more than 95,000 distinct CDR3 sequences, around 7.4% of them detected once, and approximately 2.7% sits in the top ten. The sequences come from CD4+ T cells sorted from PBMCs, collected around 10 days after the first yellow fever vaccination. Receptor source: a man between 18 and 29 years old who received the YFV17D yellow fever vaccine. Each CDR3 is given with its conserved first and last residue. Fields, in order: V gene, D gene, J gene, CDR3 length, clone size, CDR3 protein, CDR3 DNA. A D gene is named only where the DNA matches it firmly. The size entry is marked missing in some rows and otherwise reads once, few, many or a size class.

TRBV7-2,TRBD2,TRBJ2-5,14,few,CASSLTSGAETQYF,TGTGCCAGCAGCTTAACTAGCGGGGCTGAGACCCAGTACTTC
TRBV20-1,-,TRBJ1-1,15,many,CSAREGSTGGAEAFF,TGCAGTGCTAGAGAAGGGTCAACGGGAGGGGCTGAAGCTTTCTTT
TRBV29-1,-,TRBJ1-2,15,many,CSPRGGPGRSYGYTF,TGCAGCCCCCGGGGGGGGCCGGGACGGTCATATGGCTACACCTTC
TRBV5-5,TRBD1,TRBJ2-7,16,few,CASSPSLGQGVYEQYF,TGTGCCAGCAGCCCGAGTTTGGGACAGGGGGTCTACGAGCAGTACTTC
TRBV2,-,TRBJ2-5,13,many,CASKDREGETQYF,TGTGCCAGCAAGGACAGGGAGGGAGAGACCCAGTACTTC
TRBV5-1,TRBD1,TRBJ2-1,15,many,CASSSTGAPYNEQFF,TGCGCCAGCAGCAGTACAGGGGCCCCCTACAATGAGCAGTTCTTC
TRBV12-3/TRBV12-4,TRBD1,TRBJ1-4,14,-,CASSRDRRSEKLFF,TGTGCCAGCAGTCGGGACAGAAGGAGTGAAAAACTGTTTTTT
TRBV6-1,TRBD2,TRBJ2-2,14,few,CASSDGGNTGELFF,TGTGCCAGCAGTGACGGGGGGAATACCGGGGAGCTGTTTTTT
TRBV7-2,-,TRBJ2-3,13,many,CASSLGEADTQYF,TGTGCCAGCAGCTTAGGGGAGGCAGATACGCAGTATTTT
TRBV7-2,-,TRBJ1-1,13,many,CASSFAENTEAFF,TGTGCCAGCAGCTTCGCAGAGAACACTGAAGCTTTCTTT
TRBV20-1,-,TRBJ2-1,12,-,CSASRDSNEQFF,TGCAGTGCTAGTAGGGACTCCAATGAGCAGTTCTTC
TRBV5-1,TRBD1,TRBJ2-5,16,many,CASSLGPGQRQETQYF,TGCGCCAGCAGCTTGGGACCGGGACAGAGACAAGAGACCCAGTACTTC
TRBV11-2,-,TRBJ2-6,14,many,CASRRGSGANVLTF,TGTGCCAGCCGTCGGGGCAGTGGGGCCAACGTCCTGACTTTC
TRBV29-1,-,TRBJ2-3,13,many,CSARTNREDTQYF,TGCAGCGCTAGAACCAACAGGGAGGATACGCAGTATTTT
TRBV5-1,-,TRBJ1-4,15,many,CASSLVGQPNEKLFF,TGCGCCAGCAGCTTGGTCGGACAGCCTAATGAAAAACTGTTTTTT
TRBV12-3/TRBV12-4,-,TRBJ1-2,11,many,CASSLPYHYTF,TGTGCCAGCAGTTTACCGTACCACTACACCTTC
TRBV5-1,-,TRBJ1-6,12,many,CASSTNNSPLHF,TGCGCCAGCAGCACAAATAATTCACCCCTCCACTTT
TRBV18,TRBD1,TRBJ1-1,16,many,CASSPNPTGGITEAFF,TGTGCCAGCTCACCAAATCCGACAGGGGGTATCACTGAAGCTTTCTTT
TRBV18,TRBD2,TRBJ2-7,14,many,CASSPSRGEYEQYF,TGTGCCAGCTCACCGAGCCGGGGGGAATACGAGCAGTACTTC
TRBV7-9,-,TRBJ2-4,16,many,CASSLVQGGPKNIQYF,TGTGCCAGCAGCTTAGTACAAGGGGGGCCTAAAAACATTCAGTACTTC
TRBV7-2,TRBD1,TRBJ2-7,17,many,CASSLGVGGLPLYEQYF,TGTGCCAGCAGCTTAGGGGTAGGGGGCCTGCCCCTCTACGAGCAGTACTTC
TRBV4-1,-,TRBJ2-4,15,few,CASSHATVAKNIQYF,TGCGCCAGCAGCCACGCAACAGTAGCCAAAAACATTCAGTACTTC
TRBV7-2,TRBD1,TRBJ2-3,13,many,CASSPGQTDTQYF,TGTGCCAGCAGCCCGGGACAGACAGATACGCAGTATTTT
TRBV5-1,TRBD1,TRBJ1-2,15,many,CASSFAGGTNYGYTF,TGCGCCAGCAGCTTTGCAGGGGGCACTAACTATGGCTACACCTTC
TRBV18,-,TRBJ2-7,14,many,CASSPSPTGAEQYF,TGTGCCAGCTCACCATCCCCGACCGGGGCCGAGCAGTACTTC
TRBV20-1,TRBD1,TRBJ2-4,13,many,CSAWTGGENIQYF,TGCAGTGCTTGGACAGGGGGGGAAAACATTCAGTACTTC
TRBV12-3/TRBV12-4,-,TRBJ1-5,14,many,CASSLRGLSKPQHF,TGTGCCAGCAGTTTACGGGGTTTAAGTAAGCCCCAGCATTTT
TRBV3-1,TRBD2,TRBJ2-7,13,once,CASAGGDLSEQYF,TGTGCCAGCGCGGGGGGTGACTTGTCGGAGCAGTACTTC
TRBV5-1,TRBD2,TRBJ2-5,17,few,CASSLVSGGPGVETQYF,TGCGCCAGCAGCCTCGTTAGCGGGGGGCCGGGGGTTGAGACCCAGTACTTC
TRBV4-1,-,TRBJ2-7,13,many,CASSQAGSYEQYF,TGCGCCAGCAGCCAAGCGGGCTCCTACGAGCAGTACTTC
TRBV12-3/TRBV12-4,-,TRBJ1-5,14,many,CASSLMGFDQPQHF,TGTGCCAGCAGTTTAATGGGGTTCGATCAGCCCCAGCATTTT
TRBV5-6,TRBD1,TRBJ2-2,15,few,CASSPTGDYAGELFF,TGTGCCAGCAGCCCGACAGGGGATTATGCCGGGGAGCTGTTTTTT
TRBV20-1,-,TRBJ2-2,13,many,CSADLGVPGELFF,TGCAGTGCCGACCTAGGGGTCCCCGGGGAGCTGTTTTTT
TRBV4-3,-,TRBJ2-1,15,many,CASSRLRGGANEQFF,TGCGCCAGCAGCCGGCTAAGGGGGGGTGCAAATGAGCAGTTCTTC
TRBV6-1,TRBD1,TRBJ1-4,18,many,CASSKDRGQFDSDEKLFF,TGTGCCAGCAGTAAGGACAGGGGGCAGTTCGATAGTGATGAAAAACTGTTTTTT
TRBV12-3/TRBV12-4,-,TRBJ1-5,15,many,CASSLGTPVREPQHF,TGTGCCAGCAGTCTCGGGACCCCAGTCAGAGAGCCCCAGCATTTT
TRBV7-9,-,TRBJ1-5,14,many,CASTQGNSNQPQHF,TGTGCCAGCACCCAGGGGAATAGCAATCAGCCCCAGCATTTT
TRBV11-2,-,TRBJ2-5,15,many,CASSFSLGTAETQYF,TGTGCCAGCAGCTTTTCGCTTGGTACTGCAGAGACCCAGTACTTC
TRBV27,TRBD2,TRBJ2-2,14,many,CASSLNGGAGELFF,TGTGCCAGCAGTTTGAACGGGGGGGCCGGGGAGCTGTTTTTT
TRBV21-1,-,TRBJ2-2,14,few,CATTGRTNTGELFF,TGTGCCACCACAGGACGGACGAACACCGGGGAGCTGTTTTTT
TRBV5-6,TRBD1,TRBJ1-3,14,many,CASSRQGSGNTIYF,TGTGCCAGCAGTCGACAGGGGTCCGGAAACACCATATATTTT
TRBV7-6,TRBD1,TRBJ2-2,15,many,CASSLRGLNTGELFF,TGTGCCAGCAGCTTAAGGGGGCTGAACACCGGGGAGCTGTTTTTT
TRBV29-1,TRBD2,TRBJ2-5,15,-,CSARGTSGYQETQYF,TGCAGCGCCCGAGGGACTAGCGGGTACCAAGAGACCCAGTACTTC
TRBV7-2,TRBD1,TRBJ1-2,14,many,CASSSRQGEDGYTF,TGTGCCAGCAGCTCTAGACAGGGAGAGGATGGCTACACCTTC
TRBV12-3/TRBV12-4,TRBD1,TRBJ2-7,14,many,CASSVQGASYEQYF,TGTGCCAGCAGTGTACAGGGGGCCTCCTACGAGCAGTACTTC
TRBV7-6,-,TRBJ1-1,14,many,CASSSNTWDTEAFF,TGTGCCAGCAGCTCTAATACGTGGGACACTGAAGCTTTCTTT
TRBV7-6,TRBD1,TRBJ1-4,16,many,CASSYKAGQGSEKLFF,TGTGCCAGCAGCTACAAAGCGGGACAGGGGTCGGAAAAACTGTTTTTT
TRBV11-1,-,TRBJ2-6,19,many,CASSLIGLGQASGANVLTF,TGTGCCAGCAGCTTAATCGGCTTAGGGCAGGCCTCTGGGGCCAACGTCCTGACTTTC
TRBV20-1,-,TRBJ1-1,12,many,CSAQGGNTEAFF,TGCAGTGCTCAGGGAGGGAACACTGAAGCTTTCTTT
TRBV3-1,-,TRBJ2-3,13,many,CASSLPGTGTQYF,TGTGCCAGCAGCCTACCCGGGACGGGTACGCAGTATTTT
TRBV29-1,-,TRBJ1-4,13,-,CSVATAGVEKLFF,TGCAGCGTTGCGACTGCAGGGGTCGAAAAACTGTTTTTT
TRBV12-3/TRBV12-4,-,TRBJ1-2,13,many,CASSLRQNYGYTF,TGTGCCAGCAGTTTAAGGCAGAACTATGGCTACACCTTC
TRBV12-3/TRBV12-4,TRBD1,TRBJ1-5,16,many,CASSQGQGVLNQPQHF,TGTGCCAGCAGTCAGGGACAGGGGGTCCTCAATCAGCCCCAGCATTTT
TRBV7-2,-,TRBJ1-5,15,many,CASSPRRSSRQPQHF,TGTGCCAGCAGTCCCCGACGTTCGTCTAGGCAGCCCCAGCATTTT
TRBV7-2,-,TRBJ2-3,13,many,CASSQGGNRAQYF,TGTGCCAGCTCACAGGGCGGGAATCGTGCGCAGTATTTT
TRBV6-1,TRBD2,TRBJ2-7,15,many,CASSLRLAGGYEQYF,TGTGCCAGCAGCCTACGACTAGCGGGGGGCTACGAGCAGTACTTC
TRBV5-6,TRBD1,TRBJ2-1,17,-,CASSFVPLTGTDNEQFF,TGTGCCAGCAGCTTTGTGCCGCTGACAGGGACGGACAATGAGCAGTTCTTC
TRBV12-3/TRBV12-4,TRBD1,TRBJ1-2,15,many,CASSWETGGRYGYTF,TGTGCCAGCAGTTGGGAAACAGGGGGACGCTATGGCTACACCTTC
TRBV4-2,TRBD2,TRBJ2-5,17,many,CASSQELAGGPQETQYF,TGTGCCAGCAGCCAAGAGCTAGCGGGGGGCCCCCAAGAGACCCAGTACTTC
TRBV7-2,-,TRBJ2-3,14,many,CASSAAYRSDTQYF,TGTGCCAGCAGCGCTGCCTACAGGTCAGATACGCAGTATTTT